This TCR beta chain was sequenced for a study of Ad26.COV2.S vaccination and SARS-CoV-2 variants. Whole-study findings and limits: Vaccinated and placebo-treated recipients had similar non-spike TCR breadth. In TCR breadth and depth analyses, total T cell responses may have been underestimated.

Germline-derived CDR1 and CDR2 are SGHTA and FQGNSA. V lost 4 bases to trimming and J lost 4 bases, with 16 bases between them. The CDR3 has 15 residues. Noted treatment: some 20 received Ad26.COV2.S at low or high dose, single or two shots; a few received placebo; per-sample allocation not given. Sampling happened 63 days after the first vaccine or placebo injection. Data came from immunoSEQ multiplex PCR; TCRdb stores just in-frame clones and leaves some out. Of around 300,000 clones listed, approximately 90% are singletons. A remark on this clone: The antigen remains undetermined.

The TCR sequence derives from a person aged 18-65 years who received the Ad26.COV2.S COVID-19 vaccine or a placebo. This specimen was peripheral blood, taken in a trial of Ad26.COV2.S vaccine versus placebo. The chain joins TRBV7-2 to TRBJ1-1, with a tentative D call TRBD1 (6 bases). CDR3 sequence reads: CASSSQGALSTEAFF. In DNA, the CDR3 is TGTGCCAGCAGCTCACAGGGTGCCCTGAGCACTGAAGCTTTCTTT.